The sequence of this T cell receptor (beta chain) was determined in a study of blood T cell repertoires in COVID-19. On the study more broadly: T cells, B-cell-depleted T cells, or PBMCs supplied cDNA or gDNA.

Libraries were prepared by immunoSEQ multiplex PCR; TCRdb keeps only in-frame clonotypes and omits some of them. Of 300,000 or so clones listed, about 86% were seen once; the top ten hold about 4.2%. Membership in each cohort depended on participant-reported clinical history. The V end was cut by 2 bases, the J end by 1 base, with 11 bases between. The CDR3 runs 15 residues. CDR1 and CDR2 (germline): SGHTA, FQGTGA. Sequences were obtained from PBMCs or T cells enriched from blood (not recorded which). The chain joins TRBV7-3 to TRBJ1-1, with a weak D call TRBD1 (5 bases). This TCR came from a woman in her 40s with acute COVID-19. DNA for the CDR3: TGTGCCAGCAGCTTATATCAGGGAAAGAACACTGAAGCTTTCTTT. This translates into CASSLYQGKNTEAFF.